Below, 23 T cell receptor beta chains from the same sample are listed, as sequenced in a study of shared clonotypes between healthy human individuals. Using immunoSEQ multiplex PCR, the repertoire was profiled, and TCRdb retains in-frame clones only, with some absent. Among 850,000 to 1,200,000 clones, around 74% were seen once, and the ten largest hold 1.4%. The sample consisted of memory CD4+ T cells sorted from blood. As to subset: CD45RA-negative fraction. The source of these receptors is a man younger than 35 in good health.

This chain connects TRBV10-2 to TRBJ2-1; D perhaps matches TRBD2 (6 bases). The CDR3 is 15 amino acids. Deletions cut 0 bases from V and 2 bases from J, with 8 bases between. CDR1 and CDR2 (germline): WSHSY, SAAADI. The CDR3 DNA sequence: TGCGCCAGCAGTGAGTCGGGCGGGACCTACAATGAGCAGTTCTTC. It yields the protein CASSESGGTYNEQFF.

This clone was picked up a small number of times. The chain couples TRBV29-1 to TRBJ2-5, with D perhaps TRBD1 (6 bases). TRBJ2-7 matches the DNA end more closely, so the J call is doubtful. The CDR3 has 12 residues. Germline CDR1 is SQVTM and CDR2 is ANQGSEA. CDR3 in DNA: TGCAGCGCCCGGGACAATACCTACGAGCAGTACTTC. Encoded protein: CSARDNTYEQYF.

This sequence joins TRBV5-1 and TRBJ2-7; D is possibly TRBD1 or TRBD2 (6 bases each). CDR3 length equals 15 residues. Germline V gene lookup returns CDR1 SGHRS and CDR2 YFSETQ. Trimming removed 4 bases at V and 7 bases at J, with 21 bases between. CDR3 amino acids: CASSAGGLTNREQYF. In nucleotides, the CDR3 is TGCGCCAGCAGCGCTGGGGGGCTGACAAATCGGGAGCAGTACTTC. Complete variable domain (other parts from reference TRBV5-1 and TRBJ2-7): KAGVTQTPRYLIKTRGQQVTLSCSPISGHRSVSWYQQTPGQGLQFLFEYFSETQRNKGNFPGRFSGRQFSNSRSEMNVSTLELGDSALYLCASSAGGLTNREQYFGPGTRLTVT.

The CDR3 region is CASRDGLAGRHTQYF. CDR3 nucleotides: TGTGCCAGCCGGGACGGACTAGCGGGGCGACATACGCAGTATTTT. The gene calls are TRBV6-6 and TRBJ2-3; 12 positions match TRBD2. CDR1 is MNHNY, CDR2 SVGAGI, per germline (reference sequence). This CDR3 is built from 15 residues. The V gene end was trimmed by 8 bases and the J gene end by 7 bases; junction bases not matched to a gene: 10.

The chain has TRBV2 and TRBJ1-1; 9 bases align to TRBD1. The J segment lost 4 bases and the V segment lost 7 bases, leaving 10 bases of the junction unmatched. There are 15 residues in the CDR3. The germline V gene has CDR1 SNHLY and CDR2 FYNNEI. CDR3 region: CASTGQGNIGTEAFF. Written as DNA, the CDR3 is TGTGCCAGCACGGGACAGGGAAATATCGGCACTGAAGCTTTCTTT.

The chain joins TRBV12-2 to TRBJ1-1; no check of the table's D call, TRBD1, against the DNA was made. TRBV12-2 is reported as a pseudogene. There are 15 residues in the CDR3. The CDR3 here is CASRALGTENTEAFF. CDR3 DNA: TGTGCAAGTCGCGCCCTCGGGACAGAGAACACTGAAGCTTTCTTT.

This sequence joins TRBV5-1 and TRBJ2-7, with D possibly TRBD2 on 5 matching bases. Germline lookup yields CDR1 SGHRS and CDR2 YFSETQ. This CDR3 is 16 amino acids long. V was pared by 4 bases and J by 0 bases, with 17 bases between. The CDR3 loop reads CASSIPPPGSSYEQYF. CDR3 nucleotide sequence: TGCGCCAGCAGCATCCCTCCTCCGGGAAGCTCCTACGAGCAGTACTTC.

This chain uses TRBV28 with TRBJ1-5; no clear D gene. Per germline, CDR1 MDHEN and CDR2 SYDVKM. Between the trimmed V and J ends, which lost 7 bases and 0 bases, there was a span of 7 bases. The CDR3 is 13 amino acids. CDR3 sequence (DNA): TGTGCCAGCAAAAAGGGTAGCAATCAGCCCCAGCATTTT. This translates into CASKKGSNQPQHF. Combining the CDR3 with reference TRBV28 and TRBJ1-5 gives the whole variable domain DVKVTQSSRYLVKRTGEKVFLECVQDMDHENMFWYRQDPGLGLRLIYFSYDVKMKEKGDIPEGYSVSREKKERFSLILESASTNQTSMYLCASKKGSNQPQHFGDGTRLSIL.

V and J are TRBV11-2 and TRBJ2-1; TRBD2 aligns across 8 bases. The length of the CDR3 is 15 residues. In germline, CDR1 is SGHAT, CDR2 FQNNGV. The V segment lost 1 base and the J segment 3 bases; nucleotides outside the gene matches: 2. CDR3 protein: CASSLGGLGYNEQFF. CDR3 in DNA: TGTGCCAGCAGCTTAGGGGGACTAGGCTACAATGAGCAGTTCTTC.

This rearrangement joins TRBV6-5 to TRBJ1-6; the D is unclear. CDR1 MNHEY and CDR2 SVGAGI come from the germline V gene. V was trimmed by 0 bases and J by 7 bases, leaving 13 bases between them. The CDR3 extends over 16 amino acids. The CDR3 reads CASSYSTETPNSPLHF. In nucleotides, the CDR3 is TGTGCCAGCAGTTACTCGACCGAAACACCCAATTCACCCCTCCACTTT.

In its sample, this clone was seen once. CDR3 region: CASSLKVAGSTYEQYF. In nucleotides, the CDR3 is TGTGCCAGCAGCTTAAAGGTAGCAGGGTCCACCTACGAGCAGTACTTC. The chain carries TRBV7-9 and TRBJ2-7; D is possibly TRBD1 (5 bases). V lost 2 bases to trimming and J lost 2 bases, with 16 bases between them. Germline values: CDR1 SEHNR, CDR2 FQNEAQ (reference sequence). The CDR3 length is 16 residues.

The rearrangement joins TRBV5-1 to TRBJ1-1, with a weak D call TRBD1 (6 bases). V lost 6 bases to trimming and J lost 1 base, with 10 bases between them. The CDR3 runs to 13 residues. Germline assignment: CDR1 SGHRS and CDR2 YFSETQ. The CDR3, as DNA: TGCGCCAGCATCCGGGACACGAACACTGAAGCTTTCTTT. Amino acids: CASIRDTNTEAFF.

V and J are TRBV6-1 and TRBJ2-2; the match to TRBD2 covers 11 bases. The germline gives CDR1 MNHNS, CDR2 SASEGT. The CDR3 runs 15 residues. V lost 5 bases to trimming and J lost 4 bases; unmatched junction nucleotides: 3. CDR3 in amino acids: CASSPTSGSTGELFF. Written as DNA, the CDR3 is TGTGCCAGCAGTCCAACTAGCGGGAGCACCGGGGAGCTGTTTTTT.

This clone was found a few times. The V and J genes are TRBV6-1 and TRBJ2-2; 15 nucleotides line up with TRBD2. V shed 9 bases, J shed 7 bases, and the junction held 3 bases outside the gene matches. There are 14 residues in the CDR3. Germline lookup yields CDR1 MNHNS and CDR2 SASEGT. CDR3 sequence: CARGLAGGNGELFF. CDR3 nucleotides: TGTGCCAGGGGACTAGCGGGGGGAAACGGGGAGCTGTTTTTT.

This clone was recorded a few times. Relative to the germline gene, one junction end is altered; a read error may explain this. The chain joins TRBV7-7 to TRBJ2-1; D is unresolved. The CDR3 covers 13 residues. Germline V gene sequence: CDR1 SSHAT, CDR2 FNYEAQ (reference sequence). In DNA, the CDR3 is TGTGCTAGCAGCCAAGGACCTAACAATGAGCAGTTCTTC. Protein: CASSQGPNNEQFF.

This clone was counted between two and nine times. This chain uses TRBV5-1 with TRBJ2-5; D is uncertain. The CDR3 is 15 residues long. The V end lost 7 bases, the J end lost 2 bases, and 18 bases lay between the germline ends. The V gene's germline CDR1 is SGHRS and CDR2 YFSETQ. CDR3 amino acids: CASSPAEKKQETQYF. The CDR3 region has the DNA TGCGCCAGCTCCCCGGCAGAAAAAAAACAAGAGACCCAGTACTTC.

This chain connects TRBV4-1 to TRBJ2-7; D ambiguous. Germline CDR1 is MGHRA and CDR2 is YSYEKL. V was cut by 2 bases and J by 6 bases, with 2 bases left in between. The CDR3 spans 10 residues. CDR3 amino acids: CASSQFEQYF. CDR3 coding DNA: TGCGCCAGCAGCCAATTCGAGCAGTACTTC.

The rearrangement uses TRBV28 and TRBJ1-2; 11 nucleotides match TRBD1. The CDR3 contains 16 residues. V shed 4 bases and J 6 bases; nucleotides not matched to a gene: 10. Germline CDR1 MDHEN, CDR2 SYDVKM. As DNA, the CDR3 is TGTGCCAGCAGTTCACCGGGACAGGGGGGTCTGCATGGCTACACCTTC. This codes for CASSSPGQGGLHGYTF.

The V and J genes are TRBV15 and TRBJ1-6, with D perhaps TRBD1 (5 bases). The CDR3 is made up of 16 amino acids. The germline V and J ends were trimmed by 2 bases and 7 bases, with 15 bases remaining between them. Germline V gene sequence: CDR1 LNHNV, CDR2 YYDKDF (reference sequence). CDR3 residues: CATSRHYSQENSPLHF. DNA for the CDR3: TGTGCCACCAGCAGACACTACTCACAGGAGAATTCACCCCTCCACTTT.

The J gene is TRBJ1-1, the V gene TRBV15; D unresolved. The germline CDR1 and CDR2 sequences are LNHNV and YYDKDF (reference sequence). V was shortened by 0 bases and J by 3 bases, with 8 bases between the two germline ends. There are 14 residues in the CDR3. CDR3 coding DNA: TGTGCCACCAGCAGAGAGCCGGATCACACTGAAGCTTTCTTT. Its translation: CATSREPDHTEAFF. Combining the CDR3 with reference TRBV15 and TRBJ1-1 gives the whole variable domain DAMVIQNPRYQVTQFGKPVTLSCSQTLNHNVMYWYQQKSSQAPKLLFHYYDKDFNNEADTPDNFQSRRPNTSFCFLDIRSPGLGDTAMYLCATSREPDHTEAFFGQGTRLTVV.

This clone was observed a handful of times. The chain is built from TRBV9 and TRBJ2-1; D gene ambiguous. This CDR3 region has 12 residues. Deletions cut 0 bases from V and 4 bases from J, with 2 bases between. Per the germline V gene, CDR1 is SGDLS and CDR2 is YYNGEE. The CDR3: CASSVEYNEQFF. As DNA, the CDR3 is TGTGCCAGCAGCGTAGAGTACAATGAGCAGTTCTTC.

This clone occurred a few times. Within the sample, other DNA sequences also encode this same CDR3. J is TRBJ1-1 and V is TRBV10-3, with D perhaps TRBD1 (6 bases). The CDR3 is 13 residues long. V was pared by 4 bases and J by 1 base, with 7 bases between. Per germline, CDR1 ENHRY and CDR2 SYGVKD. CDR3 sequence: CAISGQANTEAFF. In nucleotides, the CDR3 is TGTGCCATCAGTGGACAGGCGAACACTGAAGCTTTCTTT.

CDR3 in amino acids: CSVGQGNEAFF. Written as DNA, the CDR3 is TGCAGCGTGGGGCAGGGAAATGAAGCTTTCTTT. The V gene is TRBV29-1, the J gene TRBJ1-1, with D perhaps matching TRBD1 (5 bases). CDR1 and CDR2 (germline): SQVTM, ANQGSEA. The CDR3 covers 11 residues. Trimming took off 6 bases at V and 7 bases at J, with 12 bases between the two ends.